This T cell receptor (beta chain) was sequenced for a study of OX40 agonist ivuxolimab in advanced cancers. Study-wide background: An agonistic human IgG2 monoclonal antibody against OX40 (CD134) was given. The group had a mean age of roughly 56 years, ranged from about 20 to 79, and was roughly 80% male.

The V and J ends lost 3 bases and 7 bases respectively, with 21 bases between them. The CDR3 consists of 16 residues. Germline values: CDR1 MDHEN, CDR2 SYDVKM. At cycle 4 day 1, cycle 7 day 1, and baseline, blood was sampled. Sequencing was performed with immunoSEQ multiplex PCR; in TCRdb, only in-frame clones are kept and a portion is missing. The sample has tens of thousands of clones; about 81% are singletons. This sequence originates from an adult with an advanced solid tumor such as melanoma, head and neck, liver or kidney cancer. The sample consisted of CD4+ or CD8+ T cells sorted from blood, taken in a trial of the OX40 agonist ivuxolimab. This chain connects TRBV28 to TRBJ1-1; D not resolved. As DNA, the CDR3 is TGTGCCAGCAGTTTTCTCGGGGTGACCCTGAAGAGTGAAGCTTTCTTT. Protein product: CASSFLGVTLKSEAFF.